This entry is about one TCR beta chain. What it recognizes is unknown. The CDR3 is 13 residues long. The V gene end was trimmed by 2 bases and the J gene end by 2 bases; junction bases not matched to a gene: 1. CDR1 is DFQATT and CDR2 is SNEGSKA in the germline V gene (reference sequence). TCRdb called the 5' RACE reads again in MiXCR, with one record for every CDR3 protein. In the table there are 340,000 or so distinct CDR3 sequences, 14% to 15% of which are singletons. The sample belongs to a study of CD8 T cells in ankylosing spondylitis. General study points: Disease-linked clones, CD8+, were relatively rare in peripheral blood. Matched synovial fluid from ankylosing spondylitis patients was reported to be enriched for disease-linked clones.

This sequence was found in a male donor with ankylosing spondylitis or in good health (not recorded which). This chain connects TRBV20-1 to TRBJ2-3, with 7 bases identical to TRBD1. The source material was blood, either unsorted or a sorted T cell fraction (not recorded which). The CDR3 protein is CSARTGDTDTQYF. CDR3 bases: TGCAGTGCTAGAACAGGGGACACAGATACGCAGTATTTT.